This is a list of T cell receptor beta chains from one sample in a study of blood T cell repertoires in COVID-19. Some clones are missing from TCRdb's copy, which holds only in-frame ones; the method was immunoSEQ multiplex PCR. The table lists roughly 300,000 clones, roughly nine tenths of them singletons. Specimen: peripheral blood. These receptors were taken from a man aged 18-30 years who had recovered from COVID-19. CDR3s include the opening cysteine and the closing phenylalanine or tryptophan. The order of the fields is V gene, J gene, clone size, D gene, CDR3 protein, CDR3 DNA. D genes are given only for firm matches. Some rows have no size entry. The others give once, few or many, or a class for an expanded clone.

v_call: TRBV6-5
j_call: TRBJ2-7
clone_size: few
d_call: TRBD2
cdr3_aa: CASSPGLAVSYEQYF
cdr3_nt: TGTGCCAGCAGTCCCGGACTAGCGGTCTCCTACGAGCAGTACTTC

v_call: TRBV11-2
j_call: TRBJ2-7
clone_size: .
d_call: .
cdr3_aa: CASSFTFYDYEQYF
cdr3_nt: TGTGCCAGCAGCTTCACCTTCTACGACTACGAGCAGTACTTC

v_call: TRBV20-1
j_call: TRBJ2-3
clone_size: once
d_call: TRBD1
cdr3_aa: CSASPTPTGTMTDTQYF
cdr3_nt: TGCAGTGCTAGTCCTACTCCGACAGGGACCATGACAGATACGCAGTATTTT

v_call: TRBV7-9
j_call: TRBJ2-1
clone_size: .
d_call: .
cdr3_aa: CASTDRIRSYNEQFF
cdr3_nt: TGTGCCAGCACCGATCGAATCAGGTCCTACAATGAGCAGTTCTTC

v_call: TRBV18
j_call: TRBJ2-7
clone_size: .
d_call: .
cdr3_aa: CASSNTISYEQYF
cdr3_nt: TGTGCCAGCTCTAACACCATCTCCTACGAGCAGTACTTC

v_call: TRBV19
j_call: TRBJ1-5
clone_size: .
d_call: TRBD1
cdr3_aa: CASSSRDRGGQPQHF
cdr3_nt: TGTGCCAGTAGTAGCCGGGACAGGGGCGGACAGCCCCAGCATTTT

v_call: TRBV5-1
j_call: TRBJ1-1
clone_size: .
d_call: TRBD1
cdr3_aa: CASSPDRENTEAFF
cdr3_nt: TGCGCCAGCAGCCCCGACAGGGAGAACACTGAAGCTTTCTTT

v_call: TRBV11-1
j_call: TRBJ2-3
clone_size: .
d_call: .
cdr3_aa: CASSPPPADTQYF
cdr3_nt: TGTGCCAGCAGCCCACCCCCGGCAGATACGCAGTATTTT

v_call: TRBV11-2
j_call: TRBJ1-6
clone_size: .
d_call: .
cdr3_aa: CASSLDNHF
cdr3_nt: TGTGCCAGCAGCTTAGATAACCACTTT

v_call: TRBV6-5
j_call: TRBJ2-1
clone_size: .
d_call: TRBD2
cdr3_aa: CASRPSGRWFQFF
cdr3_nt: TGTGCCAGCAGGCCTAGCGGGAGGTGGTTTCAGTTCTTC